The 13 T cell receptor beta chains reported below all come from one sample, sequenced in a study of cytomegalovirus exposure and HLA in healthy donors. The table came from immunoSEQ multiplex PCR; TCRdb's copy has only in-frame clones and leaves some out. The data show 300,000 to 350,000 clones, with approximately 88% seen just once and around 0.88% held by the top ten. The sequencing sample was made of PBMCs. Receptor source: a man aged 30-40 years in good health and CMV-seronegative.

This clone was counted once. This chain joins TRBV4-1 and TRBJ2-3, with a weak D call TRBD1 (7 bases). CDR3 length: 18 amino acids. V lost 3 bases, J lost 8 bases, and 27 bases lay in between. CDR1 is MGHRA, CDR2 YSYEKL, per germline. The chain's CDR3 is CASSHQGGSAQGRATQYF. The CDR3 DNA reads as TGCGCCAGCAGCCACCAGGGGGGATCGGCGCAGGGTAGGGCTACGCAGTATTTT.

V is TRBV9 and J is TRBJ2-3; 13 bases line up with TRBD2. The CDR3 spans 15 residues. The trim removed 1 base at V and 5 bases at J, leaving 1 base unmatched. Germline CDR1 is SGDLS and CDR2 is YYNGEE. The CDR3 loop reads CASSVTSGGGDTQYF. In DNA form, the CDR3 reads TGTGCCAGCAGCGTAACTAGCGGGGGGGGAGATACGCAGTATTTT.

The chain carries TRBV5-8 and TRBJ1-3, with 7 bases identical to TRBD1. This CDR3 is 15 amino acids long. In germline, CDR1 is SGHTS, CDR2 YDEGEE. Trimming removed 2 bases from V and 5 bases from J; junction bases left unmatched: 7. Written as DNA, the CDR3 is TGTGCCAGCAGCTTAGGACAGGTCGGAAGAAACACCATATATTTT. It is translated as CASSLGQVGRNTIYF. Complete variable domain (other parts from reference TRBV5-8 and TRBJ1-3): EAGVTQSPTHLIKTRGQQATLRCSPISGHTSVYWYQQALGLGLQFLLWYDEGEERNRGNFPPRFSGRQFPNYSSELNVNALELEDSALYLCASSLGQVGRNTIYFGEGSWLTVV.

The chain couples TRBV10-3 to TRBJ2-7, with D possibly being TRBD1 (5 bases). The CDR3 consists of 19 residues. V was cut by 0 bases and J by 3 bases, with 24 bases left in between. Germline V CDR1 and CDR2: ENHRY, SYGVKD. The CDR3 loop is CAISESVLSIPGFHYEQYF. DNA of the CDR3: TGTGCCATCAGTGAGTCAGTACTTTCTATACCAGGGTTTCACTACGAGCAGTACTTC.

This sequence joins TRBV4-1 and TRBJ1-1; no reliable D call. CDR1 is MGHRA and CDR2 is YSYEKL in the germline V gene. With 5 bases removed from V and 2 bases from J, the gap between germline ends came to 12 bases. The CDR3 consists of 14 residues. The CDR3 protein is CASSTGLANTEAFF. In DNA, the CDR3 is TGCGCCAGCAGCACCGGACTGGCCAACACTGAAGCTTTCTTT.

The V gene is TRBV29-1, the J gene TRBJ2-4; 7 bases map to TRBD1. Germline CDR1 SQVTM, CDR2 ANQGSEA. This CDR3 has 12 residues. V shed 7 bases and J 9 bases; nucleotides not matched to a gene: 9. Here the CDR3 reads CSALGDRGIQYF. The CDR3 bases are TGCAGCGCCTTAGGGGACAGAGGCATTCAGTACTTC.

Here the CDR3 reads CASTTLWGRKETQYF. The DNA for the CDR3 is TGTGCCAGCACGACTTTATGGGGGCGGAAAGAGACCCAGTACTTC. This chain uses TRBV6-5 with TRBJ2-5, with D tentatively TRBD1 (6 bases). Trimming shortened V by 7 bases and J by 3 bases, and 18 bases separated the two germline ends. The CDR3 has 15 residues. Germline CDR1 MNHEY, CDR2 SVGAGI.

The V and J genes are TRBV18 and TRBJ2-1; a weak D match, TRBD1 (6 bases). This CDR3 is 13 amino acids long. Trimming removed 3 bases from V and 4 bases from J, with 7 bases in between. Germline CDR1 reads KGHSH; CDR2 reads LQKENI. Here the CDR3 DNA reads TGTGCCAGCTCACCCGGACAGTACAATGAGCAGTTCTTC. It codes for CASSPGQYNEQFF. Drawing the rest from reference TRBV18 and TRBJ2-1, the complete variable domain is NAGVMQNPRHLVRRRGQEARLRCSPMKGHSHVYWYRQLPEEGLKFMVYLQKENIIDESGMPKERFSAEFPKEGPSILRIQQVVRGDSAAYFCASSPGQYNEQFFGPGTRLTVL.

The chain employs TRBV5-6 and TRBJ2-1, with 9 bases fitting TRBD2. This CDR3 region has 19 residues. CDR1 and CDR2 from the germline V gene are SGHDT and YYEEEE. With V trimmed by 1 base and J by 3 bases, 14 bases remained unmatched. The CDR3 nucleotides are TGTGCCAGCAGCTTGTTCCGGGCTAGCGGGGTTCCGCTCTACAATGAGCAGTTCTTC. Its translation is CASSLFRASGVPLYNEQFF. The whole variable domain, remainder taken from reference TRBV5-6 and TRBJ2-1, is DAGVTQSPTHLIKTRGQQVTLRCSPKSGHDTVSWYQQALGQGPQFIFQYYEEEERQRGNFPDRFSGHQFPNYSSELNVNALLLGDSALYLCASSLFRASGVPLYNEQFFGPGTRLTVL.

This clone was observed a handful of times. Other DNA sequences within the sample encode an identical CDR3. The V call is TRBV9, the J call TRBJ1-1; D is ambiguous. The V and J ends lost 1 base and 0 bases respectively, with 4 bases between them. The germline V gene encodes CDR1 SGDLS and CDR2 YYNGEE. The CDR3 runs to 13 residues. For the CDR3, the DNA is TGTGCCAGCAGCGTAAGCGTGAACACTGAAGCTTTCTTT. This gives the protein CASSVSVNTEAFF.

V gene TRBV5-1 combines with J gene TRBJ1-2, with 8 bases fitting TRBD1. This CDR3 region has 16 residues. CDR1 and CDR2 from the germline V gene are SGHRS and YFSETQ. V shed 4 bases and J 10 bases; nucleotides not matched to a gene: 18. The CDR3, as DNA: TGCGCCAGCAGCCCGCGAGCTGGGCAGGGGGCGCATTTCTACACCTTC. Translated: CASSPRAGQGAHFYTF. Variable domain in full (rest from reference TRBV5-1 and TRBJ1-2): KAGVTQTPRYLIKTRGQQVTLSCSPISGHRSVSWYQQTPGQGLQFLFEYFSETQRNKGNFPGRFSGRQFSNSRSEMNVSTLELGDSALYLCASSPRAGQGAHFYTFGSGTRLTVV.

J is TRBJ2-2 and V is TRBV11-2, with 9 bases matching TRBD1. Germline V gives CDR1 SGHAT, CDR2 FQNNGV. The CDR3 is made up of 15 amino acids. The ends lost 2 bases at V and 3 bases at J; junction bases unmatched: 1. The CDR3 loop reads CASSLRQGDTGELFF. The CDR3 DNA sequence: TGTGCCAGCAGCTTACGACAGGGGGACACCGGGGAGCTGTTTTTT.

The chain uses TRBV7-2 and TRBJ2-7; the D gene is possibly TRBD2 (5 bases). V gave up 0 bases and J gave up 2 bases, with 17 bases separating them. CDR3 length: 17 residues. Germline-derived CDR1 and CDR2 are SGHTA and FQGNSA. In DNA form, the CDR3 reads TGTGCCAGCAGCTTAGCGGCCCCCGGGGATAGGCCCTACGAGCAGTACTTC. This encodes CASSLAAPGDRPYEQYF. The variable domain in full, completed from reference TRBV7-2 and TRBJ2-7, reads GAGVSQSPSNKVTEKGKDVELRCDPISGHTALYWYRQSLGQGLEFLIYFQGNSAPDKSGLPSDRFSAERTGGSVSTLTIQRTQQEDSAVYLCASSLAAPGDRPYEQYFGPGTRLTVT.